This T cell receptor (beta chain) was captured by sequencing in a study of T cells in Graves' hyperthyroidism and ophthalmopathy. Regions amplified from RNA transcripts were the TCR beta CDR3 regions. First-round RT-PCR with HTBI primers amplified the TCR CDR3 region. TCRdb processed the multiplex PCR reads anew with MiXCR; each CDR3 protein has one entry. Among some 320,000 distinct CDR3 sequences listed, roughly an eighth were seen once. The diagnostic basis comprised clinical symptoms, serum thyroxine and TRAb, thyroid ultrasound and orbital computed tomography. PBMCs were sourced from about 10 ml fresh peripheral blood. This clonotype was counted ten times or more. The antigen is undetermined. Study-wide findings and caveats: Also found in blood were most expanded thyroid clonotypes above 0.001.

V gave up 3 bases and J gave up 2 bases; unmatched junction bases: 10. The CDR3 is 16 residues long. From germline, CDR1 is SGHAT and CDR2 FQNNGV. This receptor was taken from a woman between 40 and 55 years old with Graves' ophthalmopathy. The V and J genes are TRBV11-2 and TRBJ2-7; 7 bases are shared with TRBD1. The source material was blood. The CDR3 spells CASSFTRDSAPYEQYF. For the CDR3, the DNA is TGTGCCAGCAGCTTCACTCGGGACAGTGCACCCTACGAGCAGTACTTC.